Reported below is one T cell receptor (beta chain). The data were obtained in a study of CD8 T cells in Susac syndrome. Sequencing of TCR beta was performed on blood CD8+ T cells and on blood CD4+ T cells. Random hexamers primed reverse transcription of about 0.45 to 1 ug RNA. immunoSEQ multiplex PCR amplified TCR beta CDR3 across 54 Vbeta, 13 Jbeta. One entry per CDR3 protein results from TCRdb running MiXCR on the immunoSEQ multiplex PCR reads. The sample comprises fewer than 200,000 distinct CDR3 sequences, about 94% of which are singletons, and about 0.1% rests with the top ten. Germline assignment: CDR1 LGHDT and CDR2 YNNKEL (reference sequence). Trimming removed 4 bases from V and 5 bases from J; junction bases left unmatched: 6. The CDR3 loop spans 15 amino acids.

This TCR was sampled from a human donor in good health. The sample taken for sequencing was CD4+ T cells from PBMCs. This chain connects TRBV3-1 to TRBJ2-1; 9 bases match TRBD1. In DNA, the CDR3 is TGTGCCAGCAGCCCCCGGGACAGGGCCCACAATGAGCAGTTCTTC. Translated, it gives CASSPRDRAHNEQFF.